Each of the 2 T cell receptor beta chains below was sequenced from the same sample in a study of blood T cell repertoires in COVID-19. Generated by immunoSEQ multiplex PCR, the TCRdb table keeps only in-frame clones and is missing some. The profile shows some 150,000 clones, roughly 79% of them singletons. Specimen: peripheral blood. The receptors were sampled from a human donor with acute or convalescent COVID-19. The donor label of this sample is uncertain.

The chain combines TRBV5-5 with TRBJ2-7, with a tentative D call TRBD1 (6 bases). This CDR3 contains 19 residues. Germline CDR1 reads SGHKS; CDR2 reads YYEKEE (reference sequence). With 0 bases removed from V and 1 base from J, the gap between germline ends came to 23 bases. This chain's CDR3 is CASSLGWIGRGDKSYEQYF. As DNA, the CDR3 is TGTGCCAGCAGCTTGGGGTGGATCGGCAGGGGAGATAAATCCTACGAGCAGTACTTC. Based on the CDR3 plus reference TRBV5-5 and TRBJ2-7, the full variable domain is DAGVTQSPTHLIKTRGQQVTLRCSPISGHKSVSWYQQVLGQGPQFIFQYYEKEERGRGNFPDRFSARQFPNYSSELNVNALLLGDSALYLCASSLGWIGRGDKSYEQYFGPGTRLTVT.

Details on this clone: Other nucleotide sequences from this sample produce the same CDR3. The chain carries TRBV2 and TRBJ1-5, with D perhaps matching TRBD1 (6 bases). CDR3 length: 14 residues. Germline V gene data show CDR1 as SNHLY and CDR2 as FYNNEI. The germline V and J ends were trimmed by 1 base and 7 bases, with 11 bases remaining between them. The CDR3 DNA sequence: TGTGCCAGCAGTGAAGGGCAGGGGAGACAGCCCCAGCATTTT. Translation: CASSEGQGRQPQHF.